The entry that follows covers one TCR beta chain sequence. Its antigen is not identified. Germline and junction disagree at one end, which may indicate a read error. Looked up from germline, CDR1 is DFQATT and CDR2 is SNEGSKA (reference sequence). This CDR3 contains 11 residues. Both CD4+ and CD8+ T cells were negatively isolated, and TEMRA cells underwent FACS enrichment. With random hexamers, about 0.45 to 1 ug RNA was reverse transcribed. Amplification of TCR beta CDR3 across 54 Vbeta and 13 Jbeta was performed with immunoSEQ multiplex PCR. TCRdb re-called the immunoSEQ multiplex PCR reads through MiXCR, storing one row per CDR3 protein. Among under 150,000 distinct CDR3 sequences, about 94% were seen once, and the ten largest hold roughly 0.08%. This sample was included in a study of CD8 T cells in Susac syndrome. Study-level findings and limits: The study acknowledged a relatively small number of individuals in its TCR sequencing and HLA analysis.

The sequenced sample was CD4+ T cells from PBMCs. The chain has TRBV20-1 and TRBJ1-1; maybe TRBD1 (6 bases). The source of this sequence is a human donor with Susac syndrome. The CDR3 here is CSARDAGGPSF. CDR3 DNA sequence: TGCAGTGCTAGAGATGCGGGGGGCCCCTCCTTT.